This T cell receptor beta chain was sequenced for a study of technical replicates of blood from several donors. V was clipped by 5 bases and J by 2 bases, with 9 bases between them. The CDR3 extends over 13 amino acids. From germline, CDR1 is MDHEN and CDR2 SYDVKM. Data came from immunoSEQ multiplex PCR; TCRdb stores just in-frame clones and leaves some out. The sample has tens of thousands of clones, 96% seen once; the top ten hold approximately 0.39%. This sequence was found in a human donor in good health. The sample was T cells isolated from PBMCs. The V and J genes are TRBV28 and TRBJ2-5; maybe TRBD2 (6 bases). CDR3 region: CASSLREQETQYF. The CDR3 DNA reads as TGTGCCAGCAGTCTCCGGGAGCAAGAGACCCAGTACTTC.